This TCR beta chain emerged from a study of shared clonotypes between healthy human individuals. Study-level findings and limits: When naive CD4 clonotypes were compared across a few donors, 4% to 6.5% were shared. Clonotype sharing among the donors was expected to vary with sequencing depth.

As to this clone: What it binds is not known.

HIV-negative, healthy adults without recent acute infections or vaccinations were the donors. Naive CD45RA+ and memory CD45RA-negative subsets were split from CD4+ cells. Germline values: CDR1 MNHNS, CDR2 SASEGT. The germline V and J ends were trimmed by 1 base and 7 bases, with 8 bases remaining between them. The CDR3 is made up of 13 amino acids. This table comes from immunoSEQ multiplex PCR, and its TCRdb copy is limited to in-frame clones, with some not included. The top ten clones hold approximately 0.13% of a sample with a few million clones, approximately 94% of them seen once. The sample consisted of naive CD4+ T cells sorted from blood. The subset here: CD45RA+ positively selected. This clonotype was sampled from a man younger than 30 in good health. This chain uses TRBV6-1 with TRBJ1-5; D is unclear. As DNA, the CDR3 is TGTGCCAGCAGTGAAGAAGGAGGGCAGCCCCAGCATTTT. This gives the protein CASSEEGGQPQHF.